The 13 T cell receptor beta chains below come from one sample, sequenced in a study of blood T cell repertoires in COVID-19. Here immunoSEQ multiplex PCR was the method, and the copy in TCRdb shows in-frame clones only, minus some. The sample shows about 220,000 clones, around four fifths of them seen only once. Sequenced material: peripheral blood. The receptor source for this set is a woman between 55 and 75 years old who had recovered from COVID-19.

CDR3 coding DNA: TGTGCCATCGGTAGGACTTTGGACACCGGGGAGCTGTTTTTT. It translates to CAIGRTLDTGELFF. The chain has TRBV10-3 and TRBJ2-2; possible D gene TRBD2, 5 bases. The germline V gene has CDR1 ENHRY and CDR2 SYGVKD. CDR3 length equals 14 residues. V was pared by 8 bases and J by 3 bases, with 13 bases between.

This clone was observed a single time. This sequence joins TRBV5-6 and TRBJ2-7; TRBD1 agrees at 7 bases. The V gene's germline CDR1 is SGHDT and CDR2 YYEEEE. The CDR3 has 15 residues. Trimming removed 0 bases from V and 1 base from J; junction bases left unmatched: 4. The DNA of the CDR3 is TGTGCCAGCAGCTTGGGACAGGGTCGGTCCTACGAGCAGTACTTC. It codes for CASSLGQGRSYEQYF.

For this clone: The same CDR3 also results from other DNA sequences found in this sample. The chain is built from TRBV29-1 and TRBJ1-2; TRBD1 matches 9 bases. J gave up 3 bases and V 6 bases, and 2 bases lay outside the gene matches. This CDR3 is 12 amino acids long. The germline V gene has CDR1 SQVTM and CDR2 ANQGSEA. The CDR3 DNA sequence: TGCAGCGTCCGACAGGGGGACTATGGCTACACCTTC. It encodes CSVRQGDYGYTF.

The chain joins TRBV15 to TRBJ1-6, with D unclear. The V end lost 0 bases, the J end lost 12 bases, and 9 bases lay between the germline ends. CDR1 is LNHNV and CDR2 is YYDKDF in the germline V gene (reference sequence). The CDR3 runs 13 residues. The CDR3 loop is CATSRDPVRPLHF. The CDR3 DNA reads as TGTGCCACCAGCAGAGATCCCGTGCGACCCCTCCACTTT.

The chain is built from TRBV5-4 and TRBJ2-2; D gene unclear. CDR1 and CDR2 from the germline V gene are SGHNT and YYREEE (reference sequence). The CDR3 is 16 amino acids. V gave up 0 bases and J gave up 2 bases, with 11 bases separating them. CDR3 nucleotides: TGTGCCAGCAGCTTGGACGGGTCACTAAACACCGGGGAGCTGTTTTTT. Translated, it gives CASSLDGSLNTGELFF.

On this clone: A read error may account for a junction end that differs from germline. At the DNA level, this CDR3 is encoded by other sequences in the same sample as well. CDR3 in amino acids: CASSRGQGAETQYF. Written as DNA, the CDR3 is TGTGCTAGCAGCCGTGGGCAGGGGGCAGAGACCCAGTACTTC. The J gene is TRBJ2-5, the V gene TRBV6-6, with 8 bases that match TRBD1. The CDR3 contains 14 residues. The germline CDR1 and CDR2 sequences are MNHNY and SVGAGI (reference sequence).

V and J are TRBV7-2 and TRBJ2-2; 9 bases agree with TRBD2. Germline CDR1 SGHTA, CDR2 FQGNSA. This CDR3 spans 16 amino acids. V gave up 1 base and J gave up 4 bases; unmatched junction bases: 4. The CDR3 DNA is TGTGCCAGCAGCTTAGGGCTAGCGGGGAGCACCGGGGAGCTGTTTTTT. Translation gives CASSLGLAGSTGELFF.

The CDR3, as DNA: TGTGCCAGCAGTTTACTCATGGCCCGGACAGGGGTCTTCGATGATGGCTACACCTTC. As protein: CASSLLMARTGVFDDGYTF. The chain joins TRBV28 to TRBJ1-2; 9 bases align to TRBD1. This CDR3 spans 19 amino acids. The germline CDR1 and CDR2 sequences are MDHEN and SYDVKM. The J segment lost 6 bases and the V segment lost 2 bases, leaving 19 bases of the junction unmatched.

CDR3 coding DNA: TGTGCCAGCAGTTTATCCCCCGCCGGGGGAGATTCACCCCTCCACTTT. Protein product: CASSLSPAGGDSPLHF. The genes are TRBV27 and TRBJ1-6; TRBD1 might be the D (5 bases). CDR3 length: 16 amino acids. The germline V gene has CDR1 MNHEY and CDR2 SMNVEV (reference sequence). V lost 0 bases and J lost 8, with 14 bases in between.

V and J are TRBV2 and TRBJ2-1, with D perhaps TRBD1 (5 bases). CDR1 is SNHLY, CDR2 FYNNEI, per germline. V lost 8 bases, J lost 9 bases, and 11 bases lay in between. This CDR3 is built from 11 residues. CDR3 sequence reads: CASQGRGEQFF. For the CDR3, the DNA is TGTGCCAGCCAAGGAAGGGGTGAGCAGTTCTTC.

J is TRBJ1-2 and V is TRBV19; D is undetermined. V lost 6 bases, J lost 7 bases, and 9 bases lay in between. This CDR3 is 11 amino acids long. In germline, CDR1 is LNHDA, CDR2 SQIVND (reference sequence). CDR3 region: CASRQRGGYTF. For the CDR3, the DNA is TGTGCCAGTAGGCAGAGAGGTGGCTACACCTTC. Full variable domain (remainder filled in from reference TRBV19 and TRBJ1-2): DGGITQSPKYLFRKEGQNVTLSCEQNLNHDAMYWYRQDPGQGLRLIYYSQIVNDFQKGDIAEGYSVSREKKESFPLTVTSAQKNPTAFYLCASRQRGGYTFGSGTRLTVV.

In DNA form, the CDR3 reads TGCGCCAGCAGCCCGTTAGGCGGGGGGATCAATGAGCAGTTCTTC. It translates to CASSPLGGGINEQFF. The gene calls are TRBV4-1 and TRBJ2-1; 8 bases agree with TRBD2. The CDR3 loop spans 15 amino acids. Germline lookup yields CDR1 MGHRA and CDR2 YSYEKL. V dropped 4 bases and J dropped 6; count of bases not matched to a gene: 8.

CDR3 sequence (DNA): TGCAGCGTTGAAGATCCGTGGCAGGGCGGCACCGGGGAGCTGTTTTTT. It is translated as CSVEDPWQGGTGELFF. The chain carries TRBV29-1 and TRBJ2-2; D is possibly TRBD1 (5 bases). Trimming stripped 0 bases from V and 4 bases from J, with 15 bases between. This CDR3 contains 16 residues. Germline V gives CDR1 SQVTM, CDR2 ANQGSEA.